This T cell receptor (beta chain) derives from a study of early T cells in non-severe SARS-CoV-2 infection. Study information: Bulk RNA taken from unsorted whole blood was sequenced, leaving chains unpaired.

This clonotype was seen at least ten times. In the library, individual cDNA molecules carried attached unique molecular identifiers. TCRdb itself ran the 5' RACE reads through MiXCR, one entry per CDR3 protein. The sample yields 20,000 to 25,000 distinct CDR3 sequences, over 4% seen once. The receptor comes from an adult who was a healthcare worker with PCR-confirmed SARS-CoV-2 infection or an uninfected control (not recorded which). The sample comprised whole blood.

The CDR3 DNA reads TGCAGCGGAGCCGGGATCGGGGGTTGGGGCACTGAGCAGTTCTTC. It is translated as CSGAGIGGWGTEQFF. The chain uses TRBV29-1 and TRBJ2-1; D perhaps matches TRBD2 (6 bases). Trimming pared 7 bases from V and 9 bases from J, leaving 25 bases between. CDR3 length: 15 amino acids. Germline CDR1 reads SQVTM; CDR2 reads ANQGSEA.